What follows is one T cell receptor beta chain and its context. This specimen comes from a study of OX40 agonist ivuxolimab in advanced cancers. The CDR3 is made up of 16 amino acids. CDR1 and CDR2 from the germline V gene are SGHNT and YYREEE (reference sequence). V lost 5 bases and J lost 8, with 25 bases in between. Produced via immunoSEQ multiplex PCR; TCRdb's table is partial and in-frame only. The sample has approximately 99,000 clones; around 85% are singletons. The specimen was CD4+ or CD8+ T cells sorted from blood, collected in a trial of the OX40 agonist ivuxolimab. This sequence joins TRBV5-4 and TRBJ1-2; D gene uncertain. This clonotype originated in an adult with an advanced solid tumor such as melanoma, head and neck, liver or kidney cancer. The CDR3 spells CASSFPTTDFLRGYTF. The CDR3 coding sequence is TGTGCCAGCAGTTTTCCTACGACGGATTTCTTGAGGGGCTACACCTTC.